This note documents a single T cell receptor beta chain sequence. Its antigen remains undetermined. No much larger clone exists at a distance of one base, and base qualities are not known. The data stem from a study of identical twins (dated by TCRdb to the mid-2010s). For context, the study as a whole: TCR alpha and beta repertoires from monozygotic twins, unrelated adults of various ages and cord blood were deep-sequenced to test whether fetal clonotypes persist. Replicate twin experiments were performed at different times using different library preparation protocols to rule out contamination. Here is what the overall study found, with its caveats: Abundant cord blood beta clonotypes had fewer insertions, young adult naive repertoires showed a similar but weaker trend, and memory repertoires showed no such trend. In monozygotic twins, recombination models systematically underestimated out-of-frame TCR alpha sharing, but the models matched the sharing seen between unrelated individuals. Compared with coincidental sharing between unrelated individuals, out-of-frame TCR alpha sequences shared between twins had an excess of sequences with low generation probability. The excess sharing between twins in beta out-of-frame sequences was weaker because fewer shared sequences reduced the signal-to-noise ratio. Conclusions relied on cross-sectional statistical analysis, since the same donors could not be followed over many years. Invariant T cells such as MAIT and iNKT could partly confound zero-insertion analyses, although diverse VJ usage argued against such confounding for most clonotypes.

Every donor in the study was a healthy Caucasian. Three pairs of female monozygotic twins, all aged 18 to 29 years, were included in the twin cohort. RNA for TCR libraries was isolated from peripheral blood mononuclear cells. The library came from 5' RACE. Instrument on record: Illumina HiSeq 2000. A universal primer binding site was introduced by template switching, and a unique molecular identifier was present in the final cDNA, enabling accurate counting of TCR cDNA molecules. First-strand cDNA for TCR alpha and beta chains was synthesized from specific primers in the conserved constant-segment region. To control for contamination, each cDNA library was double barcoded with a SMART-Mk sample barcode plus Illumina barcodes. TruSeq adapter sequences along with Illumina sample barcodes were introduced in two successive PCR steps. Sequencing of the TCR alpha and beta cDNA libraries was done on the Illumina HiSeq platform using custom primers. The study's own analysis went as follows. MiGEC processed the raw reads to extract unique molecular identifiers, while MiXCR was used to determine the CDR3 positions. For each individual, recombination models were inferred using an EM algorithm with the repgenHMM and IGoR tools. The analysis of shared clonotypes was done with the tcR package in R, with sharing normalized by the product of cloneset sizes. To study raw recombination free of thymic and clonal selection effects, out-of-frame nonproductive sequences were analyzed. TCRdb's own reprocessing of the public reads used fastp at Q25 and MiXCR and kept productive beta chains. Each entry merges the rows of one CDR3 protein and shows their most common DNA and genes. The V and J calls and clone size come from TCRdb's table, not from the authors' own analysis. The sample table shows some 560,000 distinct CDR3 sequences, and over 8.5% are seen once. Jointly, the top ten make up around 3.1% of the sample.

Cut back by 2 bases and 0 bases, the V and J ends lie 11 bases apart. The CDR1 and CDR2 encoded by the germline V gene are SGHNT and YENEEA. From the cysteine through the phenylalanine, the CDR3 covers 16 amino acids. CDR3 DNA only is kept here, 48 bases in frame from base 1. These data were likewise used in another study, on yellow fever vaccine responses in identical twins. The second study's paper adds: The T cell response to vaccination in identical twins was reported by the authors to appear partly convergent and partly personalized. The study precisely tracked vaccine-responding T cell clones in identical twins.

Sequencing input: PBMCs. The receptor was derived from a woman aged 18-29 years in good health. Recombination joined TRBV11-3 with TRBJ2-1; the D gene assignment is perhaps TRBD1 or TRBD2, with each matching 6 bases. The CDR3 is CASSLHGGPSYNEQFF. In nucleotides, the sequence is TGTGCCAGCAGCTTACACGGGGGCCCCTCCTACAATGAGCAGTTCTTC. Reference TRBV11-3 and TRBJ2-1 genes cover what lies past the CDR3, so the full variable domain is EAGVVQSPRYKIIEKKQPVAFWCNPISGHNTLYWYLQNLGQGPELLIRYENEEAVDDSQLPKDRFSAERLKGVDSTLKIQPAELGDSAVYLCASSLHGGPSYNEQFFGPGTRLTVL.